A single sample gave rise to the 7 T cell receptor beta chains below, sequenced in a study of CD8 T cells in ankylosing spondylitis. MiXCR, run by TCRdb on the 5' RACE reads, gives a single entry per CDR3 protein. Of some 250,000 distinct CDR3 sequences in the sample, about 24% were seen once. Specimen: blood, either unsorted or a sorted T cell fraction (not recorded which). The receptors come from a male donor with ankylosing spondylitis or in good health (not recorded which).

The chain employs TRBV6-6 and TRBJ2-2; D possibly corresponds to TRBD1 (5 bases). This CDR3 is 13 amino acids long. Trimming took off 6 bases at V and 6 bases at J, with 11 bases between the two ends. Germline V gene lookup returns CDR1 MNHNY and CDR2 SVGAGI (reference sequence). In DNA form, the CDR3 reads TGTGCCAGCAGGCAAGGGGTCTCCGGGGAGCTGTTTTTT. It encodes CASRQGVSGELFF.

This rearrangement joins TRBV6-1 to TRBJ2-3; a weak D match, TRBD1 (6 bases). The CDR3 runs 15 residues. Between the trimmed V and J ends, which lost 7 bases and 2 bases, there was a span of 16 bases. The germline CDR1 and CDR2 sequences are MNHNS and SASEGT. The CDR3: CASTRGGGITDTQYF. The CDR3 nucleotides are TGTGCCAGCACAAGAGGGGGTGGGATCACAGATACGCAGTATTTT.

The chain links TRBV7-2 to TRBJ2-5; 8 bases are a match to TRBD2. CDR3 length: 14 amino acids. Germline assignment: CDR1 SGHTA and CDR2 FQGNSA. V was pared by 4 bases and J by 2 bases, with 3 bases of the junction left unmatched. CDR3 sequence reads: CASSSKRGQETQYF. CDR3 DNA: TGTGCCAGCAGCTCCAAGCGGGGGCAAGAGACCCAGTACTTC.

This clonotype was seen at least ten times. This chain links TRBV20-1 with TRBJ2-2; 7 bases are shared with TRBD2. In germline, CDR1 is DFQATT, CDR2 SNEGSKA (reference sequence). J lost 2 bases, V lost 5 bases, and 5 bases had no gene match. The CDR3 extends over 14 amino acids. For the CDR3, the DNA is TGCAGTGCTGCGGGGGAGTTAAACACCGGGGAGCTGTTTTTT. This encodes CSAAGELNTGELFF.

The rearrangement uses TRBV24-1 and TRBJ2-7; 7 bases agree with TRBD1. From germline, CDR1 is KGHDR and CDR2 SFDVKD. After removal of 3 bases from V and 0 bases from J, the junction contained 4 bases not matched to a gene. The CDR3 sequence is 15 residues long. The CDR3, as DNA: TGTGCCACCAGTGATAAGGGGGCGAGCTCCTACGAGCAGTACTTC. It specifies CATSDKGASSYEQYF.

The genes are TRBV5-1 and TRBJ2-3; 10 nucleotides line up with TRBD1. This CDR3 spans 16 amino acids. The V gene end was trimmed by 3 bases and the J gene end by 6 bases; junction bases not matched to a gene: 10. CDR1 SGHRS and CDR2 YFSETQ come from the germline V gene. CDR3 in DNA: TGCGCCAGCAGCTCCTCAGACAGGGGGCTAGGGGATACGCAGTATTTT. Protein: CASSSSDRGLGDTQYF.

J is TRBJ2-4 and V is TRBV20-1; a possible D gene is TRBD1 (6 bases). CDR1 DFQATT and CDR2 SNEGSKA come from the germline V gene (reference sequence). The V and J ends lost 7 bases and 1 base respectively, with 11 bases between them. The CDR3 extends over 13 amino acids. In DNA form, the CDR3 reads TGCAGTGAACGAGACAGGGCCAAAAACATTCAGTACTTC. This encodes CSERDRAKNIQYF.